Sequencing of this TCR beta chain was carried out in a study of cytomegalovirus exposure and HLA in healthy donors. Across the whole study: HLA-typed donors were the source of about 81 million unique TCRs held in an early data release. Study results and caveats: Reports indicated that the classifier achieved high specificity and sensitivity in diagnosing cytomegalovirus status. TCR beta V- and J-gene trimming was later associated with a missense DCLRE1C variant. After further analysis at a later stage, 16,951 TCR beta sequences were associated with HLA alleles at 0.05 false discovery rate.

The CDR3 consists of 17 residues. CDR1 SGHRS and CDR2 YFSETQ come from the germline V gene. V lost 2 bases, J lost 4 bases, and 7 bases stayed unmatched. A remark on this clone: What it recognizes is unknown.

The PCR used 60 Vbeta and 13 Jbeta primers. Produced via immunoSEQ multiplex PCR; TCRdb's table is partial and in-frame only. The sample carries over 85,000 clones, 55% to 80% recorded once. The sample was PBMCs. V and J are TRBV5-1 and TRBJ2-2; 11 nucleotides match TRBD2. The clonotype was recovered from a female donor in good health and CMV-seronegative. The CDR3 coding sequence is TGCGCCAGCAGCTTATTAGCGGGGGGGCCGGTCACCGGGGAGCTGTTTTTT. It codes for CASSLLAGGPVTGELFF.